The 7 T cell receptor beta chains below all came from one sample that was sequenced in a study of T cells after yellow fever vaccination. MiXCR, run by TCRdb on the 5' RACE reads, gives a single entry per CDR3 protein. Of approximately 58,000 distinct CDR3 sequences detected, about 5.2% appear once; the ten largest clones hold 30% to 35%. The material was PBMCs, either bulk or a sorted T-cell subset (CD4+, CD8+, memory, or dextramer-sorted; not recorded which), obtained on the day of the yellow fever booster vaccination. The origin of the receptors is a man in his late teens or twenties who received the YFV17D yellow fever vaccine.

At least ten counts were recorded for this clonotype. The V gene is TRBV20-1, the J gene TRBJ1-1; TRBD1 aligns across 9 bases. Germline V CDR1 and CDR2: DFQATT, SNEGSKA (reference sequence). Trimming took 6 bases from V and 6 from J; bases not matched to a gene: 5. This CDR3 comprises 12 residues. The CDR3 region has the DNA TGCAGTGCCCCGGGACAGGGCGCTGAAGCTTTCTTT. Amino acids: CSAPGQGAEAFF.

The table lists this clonotype with many counts. The chain uses TRBV20-1 and TRBJ2-1; the match to TRBD2 covers 13 bases. Germline V gene lookup returns CDR1 DFQATT and CDR2 SNEGSKA (reference sequence). Trimming took 6 bases from V and 12 from J; bases not matched to a gene: 8. The CDR3 consists of 13 residues. In nucleotides, the CDR3 is TGCAGTGCCCCGGGACTAGCGGGGCTTGGGCAGTTCTTC. As protein: CSAPGLAGLGQFF.

The table lists this clonotype with many counts. V and J are TRBV11-2 and TRBJ2-3; 11 positions match TRBD2. The trim removed 7 bases at V and 0 bases at J, leaving 9 bases unmatched. Germline V gene sequence: CDR1 SGHAT, CDR2 FQNNGV. The CDR3 has 17 amino acids. CDR3 sequence (DNA): TGTGCCAGCAACGACCTGACTAGCGGGGTTAGCACAGATACGCAGTATTTT. The encoded protein is CASNDLTSGVSTDTQYF.

This clonotype has only a few counts. The chain links TRBV6-6 to TRBJ2-2, with TRBD2 matching over 13 bases. This CDR3 spans 17 amino acids. Germline assignment: CDR1 MNHNY and CDR2 SVGAGI (reference sequence). Germline trimming cut 2 bases from V and 11 bases from J; bases unmatched to any gene: 11. The CDR3 sequence is CASSYALAGGVKEELFF. The CDR3 DNA is TGTGCCAGCAGTTACGCACTAGCGGGGGGGGTTAAAGAAGAGCTGTTTTTT.

At least ten counts were recorded for this clonotype. V and J are TRBV20-1 and TRBJ2-3, with D perhaps matching TRBD1 (5 bases). Germline CDR1 DFQATT, CDR2 SNEGSKA (reference sequence). The CDR3 loop spans 15 amino acids. V was trimmed by 3 bases and J by 4 bases, leaving 17 bases between them. CDR3 in DNA: TGCAGTGCTAGGGGGCGCGGCACTGAAGCAGATACGCAGTATTTT. It yields the protein CSARGRGTEADTQYF.

In its sample, this clonotype was seen a few times. The CDR3 spells CSVPHFTGSIGDTQYF. CDR3 DNA: TGCAGCGTTCCCCATTTTACGGGGTCCATTGGAGATACGCAGTATTTT. The chain carries TRBV29-1 and TRBJ2-3, with D maybe TRBD2 (5 bases). The V end lost 5 bases, the J end lost 5 bases, and 23 bases lay between the germline ends. CDR3 size: 16 residues. The germline CDR1 and CDR2 sequences are SQVTM and ANQGSEA.

V usage is TRBV5-5 and J usage is TRBJ2-7; D remains unclear. V was cut by 0 bases and J by 4 bases, with 5 bases left in between. This CDR3 spans 12 amino acids. The germline V gene has CDR1 SGHKS and CDR2 YYEKEE (reference sequence). The CDR3 DNA sequence: TGTGCCAGCAGCTTGGGTCAATACGAGCAGTACTTC. Protein product: CASSLGQYEQYF.